This T cell receptor beta chain comes out of a study of shared clonotypes between healthy human individuals. With regard to this clone: The antigen is undetermined.

CDR1 and CDR2 from the germline V gene are LNHDA and SQIVND (reference sequence). This CDR3 has 14 amino acids. Trimming stripped 8 bases from V and 6 bases from J, with 20 bases between. Produced via immunoSEQ multiplex PCR; TCRdb's table is partial and in-frame only. The sample yields about 2.1 million clones, around 93% seen once. The naive CD8 fraction comprised CD45RO-negative cells positively selected for CCR7 and excluded terminally differentiated effector memory CD45RA+ cells. Regarding the study as a whole: Enrolling few donors narrowed the genetic and exposure-history diversity that was represented. Of the naive CD4 clonotypes, around 4.9% were shared across several donors. Blood was the only sampled material, and tissue repertoires likely differ.

The chain links TRBV19 to TRBJ2-7; TRBD1 is a possible D gene (5 bases). Material: naive CD8+ T cells from PBMCs. This TCR was recovered from a young man in good health. Some clones in this sample may be carry-over from other donors' samples. CDR3 protein: CASQPTGPDPEQYF. The CDR3 region has the DNA TGTGCCAGTCAACCTACAGGACCCGATCCCGAGCAGTACTTC.